The 20 T cell receptor beta chains below were found in one sample sequenced in a study of cytomegalovirus exposure and HLA in healthy donors. Clones were sequenced by immunoSEQ multiplex PCR, and TCRdb holds only the in-frame ones, with some missing. The sample contains around 52,000 clones, approximately 85% of which appear only once. Sequencing was performed on PBMCs. The receptors come from a woman in her thirties in good health and CMV-seronegative.

This clone came up once. The chain uses TRBV28 and TRBJ1-2, with D hard to call. The germline V gene encodes CDR1 MDHEN and CDR2 SYDVKM. The CDR3 loop spans 14 amino acids. The V and J ends lost 6 bases and 0 bases respectively, with 11 bases between them. The CDR3 loop reads CASRRVRANYGYTF. For the CDR3, the DNA is TGTGCCAGCAGGAGGGTAAGGGCTAACTATGGCTACACCTTC.

The chain carries TRBV27 and TRBJ2-3, with D maybe TRBD2 (5 bases). This CDR3 comprises 14 residues. Germline CDR1 and CDR2: MNHEY and SMNVEV (reference sequence). Trimming stripped 1 base from V and 3 bases from J, with 8 bases between. The CDR3, as DNA: TGTGCCAGCAGTTTATTACTAGGGACAGATACGCAGTATTTT. It codes for CASSLLLGTDTQYF.

This chain joins TRBV29-1 and TRBJ2-7; possibly TRBD2 for D (6 bases). The CDR3 has 13 amino acids. The V gene lost 0 bases and the J gene lost 2 bases, with 8 bases spanning the gap. Germline loops: CDR1 SQVTM, CDR2 ANQGSEA. CDR3 coding DNA: TGCAGCGTTGAAGACGGACTAACCTACGAGCAGTACTTC. It codes for CSVEDGLTYEQYF.

The chain is built from TRBV7-8 and TRBJ2-3, with D uncertain. Germline CDR1 is SGHVS and CDR2 is FQNEAQ. There are 14 residues in the CDR3. The ends were cut back, 7 bases at V and 3 bases at J, with 14 bases in the middle. The CDR3 DNA is TGTGCCAGCATGCTCCTCTTGGAGACAGATACGCAGTATTTT. This gives the protein CASMLLLETDTQYF.

The chain carries TRBV7-2 and TRBJ2-7, with 8 bases that match TRBD2. CDR3 size: 15 residues. V trimming: 5 bases; J trimming: 2 bases; junction bases outside the gene matches: 8. The germline gives CDR1 SGHTA, CDR2 FQGNSA. The CDR3 DNA follows: TGTGCCAGCAGCGCAGGACTAGCATCCACCTACGAGCAGTACTTC. It translates to CASSAGLASTYEQYF. The full variable domain, with the rest looked up from reference TRBV7-2 and TRBJ2-7, is GAGVSQSPSNKVTEKGKDVELRCDPISGHTALYWYRQSLGQGLEFLIYFQGNSAPDKSGLPSDRFSAERTGGSVSTLTIQRTQQEDSAVYLCASSAGLASTYEQYFGPGTRLTVT.

Only one count was recorded for this clone. The chain recombines TRBV5-4 with TRBJ2-5, with 7 bases that match TRBD2. This CDR3 spans 15 amino acids. Germline V gene sequence: CDR1 SGHNT, CDR2 YYREEE (reference sequence). V shed 0 bases and J 1 base; nucleotides not matched to a gene: 3. The CDR3: CASSLDQRGQETQYF. The CDR3 region has the DNA TGTGCCAGCAGCTTGGACCAGCGGGGCCAAGAGACCCAGTACTTC.

The rearrangement joins TRBV28 to TRBJ2-7; possibly TRBD1 for D (7 bases). V shed 10 bases and J shed 1 base, with 11 bases lying between them. Germline-derived CDR1 and CDR2 are MDHEN and SYDVKM. There are 12 residues in the CDR3. CDR3 amino acids: CATAGGSYEQYF. The CDR3 DNA reads as TGTGCCACCGCAGGGGGGTCCTACGAGCAGTACTTC.

The V and J genes are TRBV4-1 and TRBJ1-2; 8 bases are shared with TRBD1. Germline V gene data show CDR1 as MGHRA and CDR2 as YSYEKL. Losses at the gene ends were 4 bases for V and 6 bases for J; bases not matched to a gene: 7. The CDR3 length is 14 residues. CDR3 region: CASSPPQGAHGYTF. In nucleotides, the CDR3 is TGCGCCAGCAGCCCTCCCCAGGGGGCCCATGGCTACACCTTC.

This chain connects TRBV29-1 to TRBJ2-1; 8 nucleotides match TRBD2. With V trimmed by 3 bases and J by 10 bases, 8 bases remained unmatched. The V gene's germline CDR1 is SQVTM and CDR2 ANQGSEA. CDR3 length: 13 residues. CDR3 nucleotide sequence: TGCAGCGTTGACGGGAGGGCCCTCGTAGAGCAGTTCTTC. Translating it yields CSVDGRALVEQFF.

The chain has TRBV27 and TRBJ1-2; D is perhaps TRBD1 (6 bases). CDR1 and CDR2 from the germline V gene are MNHEY and SMNVEV (reference sequence). The CDR3 totals 14 residues. V lost 6 bases to trimming and J lost 5 bases, with 16 bases between them. The CDR3 DNA is TGTGCCAGCAGATCACCAGGGGTTCCTTATGGCTACACCTTC. This translates into CASRSPGVPYGYTF.

This rearrangement joins TRBV7-2 to TRBJ2-2; D might be TRBD2 (5 bases). Germline assignment: CDR1 SGHTA and CDR2 FQGNSA. Trimming cost V 4 bases and J 6 bases, with 6 bases left between them. The CDR3 covers 12 residues. For the CDR3, the DNA is TGTGCCAGCAGCTGGGGAGCCGGGGAGCTGTTTTTT. It specifies CASSWGAGELFF.

The chain employs TRBV5-4 and TRBJ2-3; possible D gene TRBD1, 6 bases. Germline CDR1 and CDR2: SGHNT and YYREEE (reference sequence). V dropped 4 bases and J dropped 0 bases, with 9 bases sitting between them. The CDR3 length is 14 residues. Here the CDR3 DNA reads TGTGCCAGCAGCACAGGGCCAAGCACAGATACGCAGTATTTT. It yields the protein CASSTGPSTDTQYF.

J is TRBJ2-3 and V is TRBV29-1; 7 bases map to TRBD2. Germline V gene sequence: CDR1 SQVTM, CDR2 ANQGSEA. CDR3 length equals 15 residues. J gave up 4 bases and V 6 bases, and 13 bases lay outside the gene matches. CDR3 DNA sequence: TGCAGCGTCGTCCTAGCGGCAGTTTGGGCAGATACGCAGTATTTT. Amino acids: CSVVLAAVWADTQYF.

J is TRBJ1-2 and V is TRBV5-1, with 10 bases identical to TRBD1. The junction had 4 bases not matched to a gene; V was cut back by 6 bases and J by 2 bases. The CDR3 consists of 14 residues. Germline assignment: CDR1 SGHRS and CDR2 YFSETQ. This chain's CDR3 is CASKGQGDNYGYTF. CDR3 bases: TGCGCCAGCAAAGGACAGGGGGACAACTATGGCTACACCTTC.

Points on this clone: This CDR3 is also generated by other DNA sequences in the sample. V is TRBV27 and J is TRBJ2-7; TRBD1 is a possible D gene (5 bases). Deletions cut 3 bases from V and 1 base from J, with 10 bases between. The germline V gene encodes CDR1 MNHEY and CDR2 SMNVEV (reference sequence). The CDR3 loop spans 14 amino acids. The CDR3 DNA reads as TGTGCCAGCAGTTTTGTGGCAGGGTCCTACGAGCAGTACTTC. Amino acids: CASSFVAGSYEQYF.

The chain is built from TRBV28 and TRBJ2-7, with TRBD1 matching 9 bases. V was clipped by 2 bases and J by 3 bases; unmatched bases: 14. Germline CDR1 MDHEN, CDR2 SYDVKM. The CDR3 consists of 18 residues. CDR3 in amino acids: CASSLNPGQGSPGYEQYF. The DNA of the CDR3 is TGTGCCAGCAGTTTAAACCCGGGACAGGGAAGCCCCGGCTACGAGCAGTACTTC.

This chain links TRBV6-1 with TRBJ2-3, with 8 bases fitting TRBD1. V gave up 6 bases and J gave up 1 base; unmatched junction bases: 3. The V gene's germline CDR1 is MNHNS and CDR2 SASEGT. This CDR3 has 14 residues. The CDR3 loop is CASSLGQGTDTQYF. The CDR3 bases are TGTGCCAGCAGCCTGGGACAGGGCACAGATACGCAGTATTTT.

The chain carries TRBV5-1 and TRBJ2-7; 7 positions agree with TRBD1. The CDR3 covers 15 residues. The germline V gene encodes CDR1 SGHRS and CDR2 YFSETQ. With V trimmed by 2 bases and J by 4 bases, 9 bases remained unmatched. CDR3 protein: CASSLDRVALYEQYF. The CDR3 DNA is TGCGCCAGCAGCTTAGACAGGGTGGCTCTGTACGAGCAGTACTTC. The entire variable domain, with the rest obtained from reference TRBV5-1 and TRBJ2-7, is as follows: KAGVTQTPRYLIKTRGQQVTLSCSPISGHRSVSWYQQTPGQGLQFLFEYFSETQRNKGNFPGRFSGRQFSNSRSEMNVSTLELGDSALYLCASSLDRVALYEQYFGPGTRLTVT.

This clone came up a few times. This chain uses TRBV7-2 with TRBJ2-2; D is unresolved. Germline V gene sequence: CDR1 SGHTA, CDR2 FQGNSA. This CDR3 region has 13 residues. Trimming stripped 5 bases from V and 8 bases from J, with 12 bases between. CDR3 region: CASSVGGAGELFF. The CDR3 DNA follows: TGTGCCAGCAGCGTTGGTGGAGCGGGGGAGCTGTTTTTT. The variable domain in full, completed from reference TRBV7-2 and TRBJ2-2, reads GAGVSQSPSNKVTEKGKDVELRCDPISGHTALYWYRQSLGQGLEFLIYFQGNSAPDKSGLPSDRFSAERTGGSVSTLTIQRTQQEDSAVYLCASSVGGAGELFFGEGSRLTVL.

V and J are TRBV4-1 and TRBJ2-5; the match to TRBD2 covers 10 bases. The length of the CDR3 is 20 residues. In germline, CDR1 is MGHRA, CDR2 YSYEKL. The junction had 18 bases not matched to a gene; V was cut back by 1 base and J by 4 bases. The CDR3 reads CASSQVETSGYQDMGETQYF. The DNA of the CDR3 is TGCGCCAGCAGCCAAGTGGAGACTAGCGGGTACCAAGACATGGGAGAGACCCAGTACTTC.